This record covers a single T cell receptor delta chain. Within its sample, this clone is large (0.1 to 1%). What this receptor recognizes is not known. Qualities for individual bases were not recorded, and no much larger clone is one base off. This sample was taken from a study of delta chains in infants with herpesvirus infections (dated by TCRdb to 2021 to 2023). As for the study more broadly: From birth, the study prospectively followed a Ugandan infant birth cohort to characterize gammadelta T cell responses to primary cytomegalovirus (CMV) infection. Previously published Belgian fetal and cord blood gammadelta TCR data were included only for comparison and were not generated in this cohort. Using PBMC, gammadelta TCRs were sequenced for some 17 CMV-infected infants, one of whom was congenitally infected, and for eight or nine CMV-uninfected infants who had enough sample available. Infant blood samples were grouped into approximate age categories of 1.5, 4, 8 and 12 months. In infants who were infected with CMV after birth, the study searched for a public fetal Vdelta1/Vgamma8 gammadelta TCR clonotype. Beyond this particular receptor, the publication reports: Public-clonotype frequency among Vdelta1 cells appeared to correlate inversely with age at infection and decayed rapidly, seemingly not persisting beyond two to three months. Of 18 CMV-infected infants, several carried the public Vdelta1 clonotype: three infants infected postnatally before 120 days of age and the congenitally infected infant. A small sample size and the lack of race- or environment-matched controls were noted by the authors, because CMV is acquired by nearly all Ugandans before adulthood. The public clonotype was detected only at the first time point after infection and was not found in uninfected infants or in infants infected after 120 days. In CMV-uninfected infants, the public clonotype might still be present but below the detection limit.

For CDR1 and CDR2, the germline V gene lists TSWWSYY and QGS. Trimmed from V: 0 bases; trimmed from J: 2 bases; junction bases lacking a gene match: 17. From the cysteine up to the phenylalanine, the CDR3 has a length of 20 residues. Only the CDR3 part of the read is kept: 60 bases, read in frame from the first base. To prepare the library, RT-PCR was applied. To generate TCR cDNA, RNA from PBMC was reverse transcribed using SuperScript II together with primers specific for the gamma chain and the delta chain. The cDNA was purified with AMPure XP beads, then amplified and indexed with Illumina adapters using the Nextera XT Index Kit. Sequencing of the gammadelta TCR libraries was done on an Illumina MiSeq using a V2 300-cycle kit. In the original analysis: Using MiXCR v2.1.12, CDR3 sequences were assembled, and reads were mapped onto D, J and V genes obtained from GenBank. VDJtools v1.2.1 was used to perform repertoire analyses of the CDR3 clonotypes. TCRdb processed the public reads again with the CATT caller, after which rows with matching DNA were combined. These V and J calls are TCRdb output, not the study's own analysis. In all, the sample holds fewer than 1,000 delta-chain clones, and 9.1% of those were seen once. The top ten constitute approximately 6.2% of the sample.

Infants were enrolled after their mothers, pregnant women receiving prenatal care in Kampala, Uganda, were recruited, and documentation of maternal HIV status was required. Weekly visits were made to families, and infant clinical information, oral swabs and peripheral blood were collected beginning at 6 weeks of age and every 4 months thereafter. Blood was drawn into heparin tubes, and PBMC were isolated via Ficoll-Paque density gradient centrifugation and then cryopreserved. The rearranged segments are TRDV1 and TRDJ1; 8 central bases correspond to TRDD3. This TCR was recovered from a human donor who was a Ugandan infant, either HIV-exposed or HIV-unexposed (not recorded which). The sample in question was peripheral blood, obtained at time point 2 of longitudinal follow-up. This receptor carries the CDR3 CALGELPSLLGATGTDKLIF. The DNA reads TGTGCTCTTGGGGAACTCCCCTCCCTACTGGGGGCCACGGGGACCGATAAACTCATCTTT.